The entry below gives a single T cell receptor (beta chain) sequence along with its context. A single count supports this clonotype. Its antigen has not been determined. The junction departs from germline at one end; a sequencing error may be responsible. Starting from 500 to 600 ng total RNA, TCRbeta-specific cDNA was produced by reverse transcription with a constant-region primer and ProtoScript II reverse transcriptase. Construction of the TCRbeta libraries relied on three nested rounds of multiplex PCR, following a slightly modified ARM-PCR procedure. Sample barcodes and Illumina adapters were added in a final 25-cycle PCR using Deep VentR polymerase. Before sequencing, amplicons of 200-500 bp were purified from gel using a QIAquick gel extraction kit. The TCRbeta amplicons were sequenced with 250-bp paired-end reads on an Illumina HiSeq 2500. In the paper's pipeline: Trimmomatic v0.33 was used to quality-trim the reads, and FLASH v1.2.11 was used to merge paired reads so that full CDR3 sequences could be recovered. V, D and J germline segments were assigned to the rearranged TCRbeta sequences by MiGEC v1.2.1b. Clonotype statistics, along with Shannon-Wiener diversity indices, were calculated using VDJtools v1.0.0. Except for diversity analysis, only the 250 most abundant clonotypes of each sample were used in subsequent analyses to reduce sampling bias. TCRdb trimmed public reads at Q25 via fastp, called clones via MiXCR and kept in-frame beta chains. Each CDR3 protein gets just one entry, which takes the most common genes and DNA from the rows behind it. These V and J calls originate from TCRdb's pipeline instead of the authors' own analysis. For this sample there are tens of thousands of distinct CDR3 sequences; around 64% appear just once. The biggest ten clones account for roughly 27% of the sample.

Total RNA and DNA were co-extracted from roughly 18-30 mg of bulk tissue with the AllPrep DNA/RNA mini kit, without cell sorting. Between late 2015 and early 2016, about five patients in China with histopathologically diagnosed primary liver carcinoma had their tumors surgically resected. At the time of sampling, the patients had chronic HBV infection and had not received any treatment. Each tumor was sampled at five spatially separated regions: the superior, inferior, left-lateral and right-lateral poles and the tumor centre. According to histology, viable tumor cells made up more than 80% of every tumor sample. Pieces of fresh tumor and adjacent tissue were cut in half, with one half kept in RNAlater at -80 degrees C and the other half sent for histology. This entry is derived from a study of tumor-infiltrating lymphocytes in primary liver carcinoma (dated by TCRdb to the late 2010s). A note on the overall study: Of the five patients (three men and two women, aged 30 to 69 years), four had hepatocellular carcinoma and one had combined HCC and intrahepatic cholangiocarcinoma. High reproducibility was observed for the technical replicate repertoires, with mean shared-clone rates approximately 0.9 and correlation coefficients above 0.98. To link TCRbeta repertoire diversity with the local molecular phenotype, the roughly 23 tumor region samples were profiled using Agilent mRNA microarrays. The study combined TCRbeta repertoire sequencing, expression microarrays and whole-exome sequencing across five regions of each liver tumor, with adjacent normal tissue and blood. A total of roughly 35 specimens from 5 patients underwent TCRbeta repertoire sequencing, comprising some 25 tumor regions, 5 adjacent noncancerous liver tissues and 5 peripheral blood samples. The five patients had tumors staged T1-T3 N0M0, with maximum diameters ranging from about 4.2 to 11 cm. Each sample produced about 3.65 to 7.5 million productive TCRbeta reads, and read depth showed no significant difference between tissue types.

Findings and caveats that apply to the study as a whole: Bulk unsorted samples precluded comparing CD4+ and CD8+ T cell repertoires. Because only the TCR beta chain was sequenced and unpaired alpha chains were not captured, true repertoire diversity is likely underestimated. Only about 7-24% of top clones were present in all five regions of a tumor, suggesting spatial heterogeneity of tumor-infiltrating T cells. The study included only four to six patients, and the authors note findings should be validated in a larger study. Repertoire overlap was higher between tumor regions (mean about 36%) than tumor-adjacent (roughly 17%) or tumor-blood (approximately 14%) pairs, consistent with antigen-driven expansion. A significantly larger repertoire fraction was made up by the top 250 clones in tumors than in blood (p = 0.039).

The sequence was obtained from a man aged 40-49 years with primary liver carcinoma and hepatitis B virus infection. Sequenced material: liver tumor tissue from sampling region 5. The intended sense of this specimen's cell subset or site label: tumor region T5, tumor centre.

In nucleotide form, the sequence is TGTGCCAGCAGCGTAGATTTCGGAACACCCAGCTCCTACGAGCAGTACTTC. This is translated as CASSVDFGTPSSYEQYF. The chain is assembled from TRBV11-2 and TRBJ2-7; the D gene is unclear. The germline V gene encodes CDR1 SGHAT and CDR2 FQNNGV. Measured from the cysteine to the phenylalanine, the CDR3 is 17 residues long. Of all the DNA, just the CDR3 is kept, 51 bases in frame from base 1. Extended through the reference TRBV11-2 and TRBJ2-7 proteins, this CDR3 yields the full variable domain: EAGVAQSPRYKIIEKRQSVAFWCNPISGHATLYWYQQILGQGPKLLIQFQNNGVVDDSQLPKDRFSAERLKGVDSTLKIQPAKLEDSAVYLCASSVDFGTPSSYEQYFGPGTRLTVT.